This T cell receptor beta chain was documented in a study of technical replicates of blood from several donors. The method was immunoSEQ multiplex PCR; TCRdb's version includes in-frame clones alone and lacks a portion of them. The sample yields roughly 76,000 clones, over 90% seen once. Sequenced sample: T cells isolated from PBMCs. This TCR derives from a human donor in good health.

CDR3: CASSLRGLAGPTDTQYF. CDR3 sequence (DNA): TGTGCCAGCAGCCTCAGGGGGCTAGCGGGACCCACAGATACGCAGTATTTT. The chain recombines TRBV9 with TRBJ2-3; weak D call: TRBD2 (9 bases). This CDR3 has 17 residues. V shed 4 bases and J shed 2 bases, with 20 bases lying between them. Germline loops: CDR1 SGDLS, CDR2 YYNGEE. Full variable domain (remainder filled in from reference TRBV9 and TRBJ2-3): DSGVTQTPKHLITATGQRVTLRCSPRSGDLSVYWYQQSLDQGLQFLIQYYNGEERAKGNILERFSAQQFPDLHSELNLSSLELGDSALYFCASSLRGLAGPTDTQYFGPGTRLTVL.